The 24 T cell receptor beta chains below were found in one sample sequenced in a study of PD-L1 blockade in urothelial cancer. Profiled with immunoSEQ multiplex PCR; TCRdb holds only in-frame clones, not every one. The sample lists under 60,000 clones, under 90% occurring once. Time point here: pretreatment peripheral blood. The source was PBMCs, collected around atezolizumab (anti-PD-L1) treatment. These receptors all stem from a man between 65 and 85 years old with urothelial cancer.

The chain combines TRBV2 with TRBJ1-1; 7 bases map to TRBD1. After removal of 4 bases from V and 3 bases from J, the junction contained 2 bases not matched to a gene. The CDR3 length is 13 residues. Germline CDR1 and CDR2: SNHLY and FYNNEI. CDR3 sequence: CASSGQGYTEAFF. In DNA, the CDR3 is TGTGCCAGCAGTGGACAGGGATACACTGAAGCTTTCTTT.

Here the CDR3 reads CASQGNSGNTIYF. As DNA, the CDR3 is TGTGCCTCACAGGGGAATTCTGGAAACACCATATATTTT. V and J are TRBV30 and TRBJ1-3; TRBD1 agrees at 7 bases. The CDR3 is made up of 13 amino acids. Trimming took 7 bases from V and 1 from J; bases not matched to a gene: 4. Looked up from germline, CDR1 is GTSNPN and CDR2 is SVGIG (reference sequence).

V is TRBV5-1 and J is TRBJ2-7, with 11 nucleotides matching TRBD2. This CDR3 is 15 amino acids long. V shed 3 bases, J shed 1 base, and the junction held 3 bases outside the gene matches. Germline V gene sequence: CDR1 SGHRS, CDR2 YFSETQ. Here the CDR3 reads CASSSTSGKSYEQYF. CDR3 DNA: TGCGCCAGCAGCTCGACTAGCGGGAAGTCCTACGAGCAGTACTTC.

The J gene is TRBJ1-1, the V gene TRBV19, with 12 nucleotides matching TRBD1. Germline CDR1 LNHDA, CDR2 SQIVND (reference sequence). This CDR3 spans 16 amino acids. The trim removed 6 bases at V and 1 base at J, leaving 6 bases unmatched. The CDR3, as DNA: TGTGCCAGTAGGAAGGGACAGGGGGCCTGGAACACTGAAGCTTTCTTT. It is translated as CASRKGQGAWNTEAFF.

V usage is TRBV30 and J usage is TRBJ1-2, with 8 bases lining up with TRBD1. V dropped 4 bases and J dropped 0; count of bases not matched to a gene: 7. The CDR3 loop spans 15 amino acids. The germline gives CDR1 GTSNPN, CDR2 SVGIG (reference sequence). CDR3 nucleotides: TGTGCCTGGAAACCGGGACAGGCTTCTAACTATGGCTACACCTTC. Amino acids: CAWKPGQASNYGYTF.

The J gene is TRBJ1-2, the V gene TRBV6-5; 7 bases are a match to TRBD1. J gave up 7 bases and V 7 bases, and 6 bases lay outside the gene matches. Germline CDR1 MNHEY, CDR2 SVGAGI. The CDR3 sequence is 12 residues long. The CDR3 reads CASTPQGPGYTF. The CDR3 DNA reads TGTGCCAGCACCCCACAGGGGCCTGGCTACACCTTC.

The chain couples TRBV6-4 to TRBJ2-1; D unresolved. The CDR3 sequence is 14 residues long. From germline, CDR1 is MRHNA and CDR2 SNTAGT. V was shortened by 3 bases and J by 6 bases, with 12 bases between the two germline ends. The CDR3 region is CASSESYPGNEQFF. The CDR3 region has the DNA TGTGCCAGCAGTGAGTCGTATCCGGGCAATGAGCAGTTCTTC.

The genes are TRBV4-3 and TRBJ2-5, with 9 bases lining up with TRBD1. This CDR3 region has 15 residues. The germline CDR1 and CDR2 sequences are LGHNA and YSLEER. The trim removed 0 bases at V and 6 bases at J, leaving 5 bases unmatched. The CDR3 coding sequence is TGCGCCAGCAGCCAAGATTGGGACAGGGAGCAGACCCAGTACTTC. This codes for CASSQDWDREQTQYF.

Remarks on this clone: An end of the junction does not agree with germline; a read error may underlie this. This sequence joins TRBV25-1 and TRBJ2-1; 8 positions agree with TRBD1. The CDR3 covers 12 residues. CDR1 and CDR2 from the germline V gene are MGHDK and SYGVNS. The DNA of the CDR3 is TGCGCCAGCCAGGGGGCTAAGAATGAGCAGTTCTTC. It encodes CASQGAKNEQFF.

The chain recombines TRBV6-6 with TRBJ1-1, with D possibly being TRBD1 (6 bases). Germline values: CDR1 MNHNY, CDR2 SVGAGI (reference sequence). Trimming pared 6 bases from V and 1 base from J, leaving 9 bases between. This CDR3 contains 13 residues. The CDR3 bases are TGTGCCAGCAGCAAACAGGGGAACACTGAAGCTTTCTTT. Protein sequence: CASSKQGNTEAFF.

The J gene is TRBJ1-2, the V gene TRBV18; TRBD1 agrees at 11 bases. Germline V gene data show CDR1 as KGHSH and CDR2 as LQKENI. The CDR3 consists of 15 residues. Trimming at V came to 4 bases and at J to 4 bases, leaving 5 bases not matched to a gene. The CDR3 loop reads CASSQGQGEVYGYTF. CDR3 DNA: TGTGCCAGCTCACAGGGACAGGGGGAAGTCTATGGCTACACCTTC.

This chain connects TRBV9 to TRBJ1-1; TRBD1 agrees at 7 bases. The CDR3 is 16 residues long. The germline gives CDR1 SGDLS, CDR2 YYNGEE. The V gene end was trimmed by 3 bases and the J gene end by 5 bases; junction bases not matched to a gene: 13. The CDR3 DNA reads TGTGCCAGCAGCGATAACTCCGGGACAGAGTTTACTGAAGCTTTCTTT. This gives the protein CASSDNSGTEFTEAFF. The full variable domain, completed using reference TRBV9 and TRBJ1-1, is DSGVTQTPKHLITATGQRVTLRCSPRSGDLSVYWYQQSLDQGLQFLIQYYNGEERAKGNILERFSAQQFPDLHSELNLSSLELGDSALYFCASSDNSGTEFTEAFFGQGTRLTVV.

CDR3 coding DNA: TGTGCCAGCAGAGGTGGACAGGGAAGGAACACTGAAGCTTTCTTT. Its protein product is CASRGGQGRNTEAFF. This chain uses TRBV5-4 with TRBJ1-1; 8 positions agree with TRBD1. The CDR3 consists of 15 residues. Unmatched junction bases numbered 7, after V lost 5 bases and J lost 1 base. CDR1 is SGHNT, CDR2 YYREEE, per germline (reference sequence).

The V gene is TRBV18, the J gene TRBJ2-6; D not certain. V lost 0 bases, J lost 0 bases, and 9 bases lay in between. The CDR3 is made up of 17 amino acids. Germline loops: CDR1 KGHSH, CDR2 LQKENI. In DNA, the CDR3 is TGTGCCAGCTCACCACCGCCGGTCCTCTCTGGGGCCAACGTCCTGACTTTC. Translating it yields CASSPPPVLSGANVLTF.

The chain has TRBV5-1 and TRBJ1-2; no reliable D call. The germline V and J ends were trimmed by 4 bases and 2 bases, with 9 bases remaining between them. Looked up from germline, CDR1 is SGHRS and CDR2 is YFSETQ. The CDR3 loop spans 13 amino acids. CDR3 in DNA: TGCGCCAGCAGCCTAGCTAGGAACTATGGCTACACCTTC. Translation gives CASSLARNYGYTF.

As for this clone: This CDR3 is also generated by other DNA sequences in the sample. The chain uses TRBV2 and TRBJ2-1; 8 bases fit TRBD1. CDR3 size: 15 residues. V was pared by 5 bases and J by 0 bases, with 3 bases of the junction left unmatched. CDR1 is SNHLY and CDR2 is FYNNEI in the germline V gene. The CDR3 region is CASSRQGSSYNEQFF. CDR3 bases: TGTGCCAGCAGTCGACAGGGGAGCTCCTACAATGAGCAGTTCTTC.

This clone came up a few times. This chain joins TRBV4-1 and TRBJ2-1, with 12 bases that match TRBD2. V shed 1 base, J shed 7 bases, and the junction held 20 bases outside the gene matches. The germline CDR1 and CDR2 sequences are MGHRA and YSYEKL. This CDR3 spans 21 amino acids. This chain's CDR3 is CASSQAHSLLAGGRVGNEQFF. CDR3 DNA: TGCGCCAGCAGCCAAGCGCATAGTCTACTAGCGGGGGGTCGGGTCGGGAATGAGCAGTTCTTC.

This clone occurred once. This chain joins TRBV7-8 and TRBJ1-4, with D perhaps matching TRBD1 (5 bases). The V end lost 6 bases, the J end lost 8 bases, and 13 bases lay between the germline ends. The germline V gene has CDR1 SGHVS and CDR2 FQNEAQ. This CDR3 is 13 amino acids long. The CDR3 reads CASRKGSGEKLFF. CDR3 sequence (DNA): TGTGCCAGCAGAAAGGGGTCAGGGGAAAAACTGTTTTTT.

This chain uses TRBV5-6 with TRBJ2-5; D gene unclear. Trimming cost V 2 bases and J 5 bases, with 7 bases left between them. The CDR3 is made up of 12 amino acids. The V gene's germline CDR1 is SGHDT and CDR2 YYEEEE. CDR3 in amino acids: CASSFGVETQYF. The CDR3 DNA sequence: TGTGCCAGCAGCTTCGGAGTCGAGACCCAGTACTTC.

The V and J genes are TRBV7-9 and TRBJ2-5; TRBD1 aligns across 9 bases. The junction had 11 bases not matched to a gene; V was cut back by 5 bases and J by 4 bases. The CDR3 consists of 16 residues. The germline V gene encodes CDR1 SEHNR and CDR2 FQNEAQ (reference sequence). The CDR3 here is CASSPAGTGRAETQYF. Written as DNA, the CDR3 is TGTGCCAGCAGCCCGGCCGGGACAGGGAGGGCAGAGACCCAGTACTTC.

CDR3 in DNA: TGCGCCAGCAGCTTGGCGGGTTCGACCGGGGAGCTGTTTTTT. Amino acid sequence: CASSLAGSTGELFF. The chain carries TRBV5-1 and TRBJ2-2; D is undetermined. Looked up from germline, CDR1 is SGHRS and CDR2 is YFSETQ. This CDR3 comprises 14 residues. Trimming took off 0 bases at V and 5 bases at J, with 8 bases between the two ends.

This chain connects TRBV7-9 to TRBJ1-3; 9 bases agree with TRBD1. The CDR3 spans 17 residues. The V and J ends lost 1 base and 0 bases, in that order; junction bases with no gene match: 4. CDR1 and CDR2 from the germline V gene are SEHNR and FQNEAQ (reference sequence). The CDR3 DNA reads TGTGCCAGCAGCTTAGTTCGGACAGGGGCCTCTGGAAACACCATATATTTT. Encoded protein: CASSLVRTGASGNTIYF.

In its sample, this clone was seen a few times. The J gene is TRBJ1-2, the V gene TRBV29-1; TRBD1 matches 9 bases. The CDR3 contains 14 residues. Germline trimming cut 4 bases from V and 7 bases from J; bases unmatched to any gene: 10. The germline V gene has CDR1 SQVTM and CDR2 ANQGSEA. The CDR3 here is CSVGSLGQGRGYTF. The DNA for the CDR3 is TGCAGCGTTGGCTCGTTGGGACAGGGTCGTGGCTACACCTTC.

This clone was detected a few times. The CDR3: CASSMYRTGRGNQPQHF. DNA of the CDR3: TGTGCCAGTAGTATGTATCGTACAGGGAGAGGCAATCAGCCCCAGCATTTT. The rearrangement joins TRBV19 to TRBJ1-5, with D tentatively TRBD1 (6 bases). The CDR3 is made up of 17 amino acids. The ends were cut back, 3 bases at V and 2 bases at J, with 17 bases in the middle. CDR1 is LNHDA and CDR2 is SQIVND in the germline V gene (reference sequence).